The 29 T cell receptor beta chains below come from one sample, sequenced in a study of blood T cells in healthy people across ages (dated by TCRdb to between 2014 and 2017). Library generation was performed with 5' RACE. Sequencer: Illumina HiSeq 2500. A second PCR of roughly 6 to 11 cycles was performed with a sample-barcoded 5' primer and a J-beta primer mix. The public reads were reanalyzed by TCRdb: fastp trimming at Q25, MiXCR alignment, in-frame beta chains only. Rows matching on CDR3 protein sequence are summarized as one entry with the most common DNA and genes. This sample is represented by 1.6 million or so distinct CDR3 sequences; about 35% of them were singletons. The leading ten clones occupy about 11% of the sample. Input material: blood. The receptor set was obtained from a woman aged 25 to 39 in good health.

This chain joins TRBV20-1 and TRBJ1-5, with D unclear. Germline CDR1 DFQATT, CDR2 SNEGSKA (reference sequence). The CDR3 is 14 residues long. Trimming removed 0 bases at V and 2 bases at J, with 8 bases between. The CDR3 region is CSARDPSGNQPQHF. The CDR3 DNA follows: TGCAGTGCTAGAGATCCGAGCGGCAATCAGCCCCAGCATTTT.

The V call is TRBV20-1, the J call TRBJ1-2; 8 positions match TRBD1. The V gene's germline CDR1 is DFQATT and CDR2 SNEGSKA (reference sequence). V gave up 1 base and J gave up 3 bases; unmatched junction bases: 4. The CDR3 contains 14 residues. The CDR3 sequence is CSARGGQEHYGYTF. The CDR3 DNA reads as TGCAGTGCTAGAGGGGGACAGGAGCACTATGGCTACACCTTC.

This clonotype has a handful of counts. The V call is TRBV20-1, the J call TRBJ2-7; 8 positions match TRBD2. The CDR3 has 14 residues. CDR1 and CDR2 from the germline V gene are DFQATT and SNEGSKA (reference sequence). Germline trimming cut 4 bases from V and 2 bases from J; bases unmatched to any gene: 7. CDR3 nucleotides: TGCAGTGCTACGACCGGGACTAGTCCCTACGAGCAGTACTTC. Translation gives CSATTGTSPYEQYF.

CDR3 in amino acids: CASTRGLAGGGQFF. Written as DNA, the CDR3 is TGTGCCAGCACTCGAGGACTAGCGGGCGGGGGGCAGTTCTTC. The chain recombines TRBV7-9 with TRBJ2-1, with 11 bases identical to TRBD2. The CDR3 spans 14 residues. Trimming cost V 7 bases and J 12 bases; bases outside gene matches: 11. From germline, CDR1 is SEHNR and CDR2 FQNEAQ (reference sequence).

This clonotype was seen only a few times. The DNA of the CDR3 is TGCGCCAGCAGCCAAGTCGGGAGGCCCCACGAGCAGTACTTC. Its protein is CASSQVGRPHEQYF. This sequence joins TRBV4-1 and TRBJ2-7, with 7 bases lining up with TRBD2. Germline lookup yields CDR1 MGHRA and CDR2 YSYEKL. V dropped 1 base and J dropped 5; count of bases not matched to a gene: 5. This CDR3 is 14 amino acids long.

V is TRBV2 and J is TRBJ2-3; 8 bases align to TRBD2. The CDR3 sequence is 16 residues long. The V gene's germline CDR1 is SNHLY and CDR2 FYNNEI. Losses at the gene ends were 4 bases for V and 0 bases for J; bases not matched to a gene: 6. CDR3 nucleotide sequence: TGTGCCAGCAGTGGAGGCCGGGGGGGCAGCACAGATACGCAGTATTTT. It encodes CASSGGRGGSTDTQYF.

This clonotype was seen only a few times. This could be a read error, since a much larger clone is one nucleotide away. As DNA, the CDR3 is TGCAGTGCTCGGCCCGACAGGACGGCGAGCTATCAGCCCCAGCATTTT. The encoded protein is CSARPDRTASYQPQHF. The chain employs TRBV20-1 and TRBJ1-5; maybe TRBD1 (6 bases). The V and J ends lost 5 bases and 5 bases respectively, with 22 bases between them. The CDR3 covers 16 residues. CDR1 and CDR2 from the germline V gene are DFQATT and SNEGSKA (reference sequence).

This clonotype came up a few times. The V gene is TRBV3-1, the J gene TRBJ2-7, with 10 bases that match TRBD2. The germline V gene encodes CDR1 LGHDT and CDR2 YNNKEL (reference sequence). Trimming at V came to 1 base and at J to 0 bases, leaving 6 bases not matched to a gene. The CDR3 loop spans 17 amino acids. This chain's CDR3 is CASSQGTSGLSSYEQYF. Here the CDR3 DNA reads TGTGCCAGCAGCCAAGGGACTAGCGGACTGAGCTCCTACGAGCAGTACTTC.

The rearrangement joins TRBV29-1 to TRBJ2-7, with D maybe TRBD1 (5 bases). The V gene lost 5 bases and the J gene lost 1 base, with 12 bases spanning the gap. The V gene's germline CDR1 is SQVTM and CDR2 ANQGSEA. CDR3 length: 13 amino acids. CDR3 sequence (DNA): TGCAGCGTTTCTCCGGCAGGGTCCTACGAGCAGTACTTC. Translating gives CSVSPAGSYEQYF.

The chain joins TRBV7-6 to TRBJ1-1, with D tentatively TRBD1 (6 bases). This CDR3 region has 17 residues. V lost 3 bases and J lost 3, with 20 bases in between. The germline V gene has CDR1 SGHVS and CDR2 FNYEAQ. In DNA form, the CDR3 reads TGTGCCAGCAGCTTGGGACACCCCGGCCTTAGGGACACTGAAGCTTTCTTT. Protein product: CASSLGHPGLRDTEAFF. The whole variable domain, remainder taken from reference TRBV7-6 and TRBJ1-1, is GAGVSQSPRYKVTKRGQDVALRCDPISGHVSLYWYRQALGQGPEFLTYFNYEAQQDKSGLPNDRFSAERPEGSISTLTIQRTEQRDSAMYRCASSLGHPGLRDTEAFFGQGTRLTVV.

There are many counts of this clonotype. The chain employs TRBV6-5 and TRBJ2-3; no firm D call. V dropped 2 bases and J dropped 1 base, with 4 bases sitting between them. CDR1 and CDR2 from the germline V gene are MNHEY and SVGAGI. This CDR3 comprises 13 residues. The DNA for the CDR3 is TGTGCCAGCAGTTACAGGGGCACAGATACGCAGTATTTT. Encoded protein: CASSYRGTDTQYF.

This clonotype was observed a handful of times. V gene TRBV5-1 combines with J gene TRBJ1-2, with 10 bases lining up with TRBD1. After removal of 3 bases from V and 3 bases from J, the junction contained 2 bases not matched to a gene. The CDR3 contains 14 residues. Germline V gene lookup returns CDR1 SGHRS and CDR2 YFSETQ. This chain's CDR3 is CASSSTGGYYGYTF. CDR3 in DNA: TGCGCCAGCAGCTCGACAGGGGGCTACTATGGCTACACCTTC.

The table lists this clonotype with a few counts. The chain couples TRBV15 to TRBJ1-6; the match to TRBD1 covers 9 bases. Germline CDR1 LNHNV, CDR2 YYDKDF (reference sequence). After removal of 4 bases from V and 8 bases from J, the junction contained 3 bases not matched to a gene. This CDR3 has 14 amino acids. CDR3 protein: CATSTGTGYSPLHF. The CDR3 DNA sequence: TGTGCCACCAGCACAGGGACAGGGTATTCACCCCTCCACTTT.

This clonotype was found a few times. The CDR3 is CASSPPSAFSYEQYF. The CDR3 region has the DNA TGTGCCAGCAGCCCCCCTAGCGCATTCTCCTACGAGCAGTACTTC. The chain couples TRBV13 to TRBJ2-7; D possibly corresponds to TRBD2 (6 bases). V dropped 5 bases and J dropped 0 bases, with 14 bases sitting between them. The CDR3 contains 15 residues. The germline V gene has CDR1 PRHDT and CDR2 FYEKMQ (reference sequence). Based on the CDR3 plus reference TRBV13 and TRBJ2-7, the full variable domain is AAGVIQSPRHLIKEKRETATLKCYPIPRHDTVYWYQQGPGQDPQFLISFYEKMQSDKGSIPDRFSAQQFSDYHSELNMSSLELGDSALYFCASSPPSAFSYEQYFGPGTRLTVT.

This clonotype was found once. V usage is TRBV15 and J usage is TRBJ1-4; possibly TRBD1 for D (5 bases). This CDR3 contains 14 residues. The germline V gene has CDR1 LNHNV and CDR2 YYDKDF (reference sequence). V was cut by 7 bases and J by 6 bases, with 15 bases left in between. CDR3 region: CATTPGGEDEKLFF. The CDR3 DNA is TGTGCCACCACCCCCGGGGGGGAAGATGAAAAACTGTTTTTT.

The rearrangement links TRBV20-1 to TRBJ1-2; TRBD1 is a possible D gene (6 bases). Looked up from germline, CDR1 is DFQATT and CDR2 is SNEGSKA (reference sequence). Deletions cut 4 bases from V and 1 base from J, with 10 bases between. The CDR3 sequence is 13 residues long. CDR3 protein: CSAMNRDNYGYTF. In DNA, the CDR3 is TGCAGTGCTATGAACAGGGATAACTATGGCTACACCTTC.

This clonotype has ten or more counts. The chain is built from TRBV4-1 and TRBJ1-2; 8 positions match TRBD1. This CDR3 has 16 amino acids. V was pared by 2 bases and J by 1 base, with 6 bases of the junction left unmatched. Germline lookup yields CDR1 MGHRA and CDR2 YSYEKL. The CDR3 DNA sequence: TGCGCCAGCAGCCAACCTACAGGGGGGATTAACTATGGCTACACCTTC. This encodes CASSQPTGGINYGYTF.

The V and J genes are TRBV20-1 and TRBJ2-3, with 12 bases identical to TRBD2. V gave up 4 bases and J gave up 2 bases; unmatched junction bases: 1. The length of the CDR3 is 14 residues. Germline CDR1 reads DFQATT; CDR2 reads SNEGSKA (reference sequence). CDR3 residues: CSATSGGDTDTQYF. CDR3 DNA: TGCAGTGCTACTAGCGGGGGGGACACAGATACGCAGTATTTT.

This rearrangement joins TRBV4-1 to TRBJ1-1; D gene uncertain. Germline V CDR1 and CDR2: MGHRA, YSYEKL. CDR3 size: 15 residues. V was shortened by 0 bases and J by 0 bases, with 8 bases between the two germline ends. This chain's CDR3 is CASSQDERVNTEAFF. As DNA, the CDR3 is TGCGCCAGCAGCCAAGATGAACGCGTGAACACTGAAGCTTTCTTT.

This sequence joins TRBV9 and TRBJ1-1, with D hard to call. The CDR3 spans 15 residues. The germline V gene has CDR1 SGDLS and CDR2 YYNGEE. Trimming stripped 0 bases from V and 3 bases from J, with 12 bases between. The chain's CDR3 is CASSVDSGKDTEAFF. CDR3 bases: TGTGCCAGCAGCGTAGACTCCGGAAAGGACACTGAAGCTTTCTTT.

CDR3 in amino acids: CASSRTGGALVFETQYF. As DNA, the CDR3 is TGTGCCAGCAGCCGTACAGGGGGCGCGTTGGTTTTTGAGACCCAGTACTTC. The chain carries TRBV7-9 and TRBJ2-5, with 9 nucleotides matching TRBD1. Germline V gives CDR1 SEHNR, CDR2 FQNEAQ (reference sequence). This CDR3 is built from 17 residues. Trimming cost V 5 bases and J 5 bases; bases outside gene matches: 15.

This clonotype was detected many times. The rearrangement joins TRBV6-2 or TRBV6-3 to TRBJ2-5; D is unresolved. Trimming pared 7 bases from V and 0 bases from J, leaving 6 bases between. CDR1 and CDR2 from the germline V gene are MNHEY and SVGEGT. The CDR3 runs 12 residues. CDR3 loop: CASTRNQETQYF. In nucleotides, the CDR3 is TGTGCCAGCACCAGGAACCAAGAGACCCAGTACTTC.

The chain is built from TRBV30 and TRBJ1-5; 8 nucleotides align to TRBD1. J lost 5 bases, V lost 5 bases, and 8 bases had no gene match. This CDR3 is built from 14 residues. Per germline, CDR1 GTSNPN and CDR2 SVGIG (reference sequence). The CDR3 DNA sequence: TGTGCCTGGGATAGACAGGGGAGCGATCAGCCCCAGCATTTT. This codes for CAWDRQGSDQPQHF. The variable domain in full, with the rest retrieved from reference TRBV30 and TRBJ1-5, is SQTIHQWPATLVQPVGSPLSLECTVEGTSNPNLYWYRQAAGRGLQLLFYSVGIGQISSEVPQNLSASRPQDRQFILSSKKLLLSDSGFYLCAWDRQGSDQPQHFGDGTRLSIL.

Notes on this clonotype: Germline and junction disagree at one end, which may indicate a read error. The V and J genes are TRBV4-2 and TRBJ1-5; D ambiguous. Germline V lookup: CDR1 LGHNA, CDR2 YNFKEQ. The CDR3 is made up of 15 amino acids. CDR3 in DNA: TGTGCCGGCAGCCAAGATTTAGCTGACAATCAGCCCCAGCATTTT. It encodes CAGSQDLADNQPQHF.

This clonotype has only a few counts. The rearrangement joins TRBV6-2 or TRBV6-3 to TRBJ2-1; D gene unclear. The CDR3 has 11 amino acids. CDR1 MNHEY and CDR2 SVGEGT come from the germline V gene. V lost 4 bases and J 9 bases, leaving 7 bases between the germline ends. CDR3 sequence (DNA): TGTGCCAGCAGTTCGTTCTCTGAGCAGTTCTTC. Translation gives CASSSFSEQFF.

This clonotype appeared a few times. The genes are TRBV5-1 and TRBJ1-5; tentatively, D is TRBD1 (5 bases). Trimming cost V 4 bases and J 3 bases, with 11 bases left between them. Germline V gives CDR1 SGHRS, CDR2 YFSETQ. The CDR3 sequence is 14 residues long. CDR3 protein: CASSDGGFNQPQHF. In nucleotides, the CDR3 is TGCGCCAGCAGCGACGGGGGGTTCAATCAGCCCCAGCATTTT.

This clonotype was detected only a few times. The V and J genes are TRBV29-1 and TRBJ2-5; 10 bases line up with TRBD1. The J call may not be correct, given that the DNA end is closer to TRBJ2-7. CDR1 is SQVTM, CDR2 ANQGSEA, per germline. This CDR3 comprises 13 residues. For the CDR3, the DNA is TGCAGCGTTGAGTGGGACAGGGGATACGAGCAGTACTTC. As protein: CSVEWDRGYEQYF.

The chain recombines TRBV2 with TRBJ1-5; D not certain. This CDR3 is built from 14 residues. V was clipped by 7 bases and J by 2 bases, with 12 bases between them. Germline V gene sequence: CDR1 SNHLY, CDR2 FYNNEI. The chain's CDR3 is CASTPGFGNQPQHF. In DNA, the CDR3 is TGTGCCAGCACGCCCGGGTTCGGCAATCAGCCCCAGCATTTT.

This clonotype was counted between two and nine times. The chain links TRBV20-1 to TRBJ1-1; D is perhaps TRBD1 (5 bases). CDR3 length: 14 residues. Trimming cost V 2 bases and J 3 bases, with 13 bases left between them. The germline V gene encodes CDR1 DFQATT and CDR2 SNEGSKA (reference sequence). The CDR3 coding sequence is TGCAGTGCTAGAAAGGGGAGTTCTGACACTGAAGCTTTCTTT. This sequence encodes CSARKGSSDTEAFF.